This TCR beta chain was retrieved from a study of control samples from healthy donors and cancer patients. The CDR3 length is 12 residues. V was trimmed by 3 bases and J by 7 bases, leaving 7 bases between them. CDR1 is SEHNR and CDR2 is FQNEAQ in the germline V gene (reference sequence). Assay: immunoSEQ multiplex PCR; the TCRdb copy retains only in-frame clones and omits some. The sample lists around 49,000 clones, 89% seen once, with roughly 1.4% in the top ten. This TCR was sampled from a middle-aged man with colorectal cancer. Sequences were obtained from PBMCs. The J gene is TRBJ2-1, the V gene TRBV7-9; possible D gene TRBD1, 5 bases. The DNA of the CDR3 is TGTGCCAGCAGCTTTCAGGGAAATGAGCAGTTCTTC. This codes for CASSFQGNEQFF.